This TCR beta chain was sequenced during a study of T cell responses to AZD1222 COVID-19 vaccine. Data came from immunoSEQ multiplex PCR; TCRdb stores just in-frame clones and leaves some out. Of roughly 180,000 clones listed, more than 85% were seen once; the top ten hold about 1.7%. The V and J ends lost 0 bases and 7 bases respectively, with 9 bases between them. CDR3 length: 14 residues. CDR1 is MNHEY, CDR2 SMNVEV, per germline (reference sequence). The source of this sequence is an adult who received the AZD1222 COVID-19 vaccine. The input for sequencing was peripheral blood, taken 28 days after the second AZD1222 dose. The chain employs TRBV27 and TRBJ2-2; D gene ambiguous. The CDR3, as DNA: TGTGCCAGCAGTTTATCGTGGTTCAACGGGGAGCTGTTTTTT. Residues: CASSLSWFNGELFF.